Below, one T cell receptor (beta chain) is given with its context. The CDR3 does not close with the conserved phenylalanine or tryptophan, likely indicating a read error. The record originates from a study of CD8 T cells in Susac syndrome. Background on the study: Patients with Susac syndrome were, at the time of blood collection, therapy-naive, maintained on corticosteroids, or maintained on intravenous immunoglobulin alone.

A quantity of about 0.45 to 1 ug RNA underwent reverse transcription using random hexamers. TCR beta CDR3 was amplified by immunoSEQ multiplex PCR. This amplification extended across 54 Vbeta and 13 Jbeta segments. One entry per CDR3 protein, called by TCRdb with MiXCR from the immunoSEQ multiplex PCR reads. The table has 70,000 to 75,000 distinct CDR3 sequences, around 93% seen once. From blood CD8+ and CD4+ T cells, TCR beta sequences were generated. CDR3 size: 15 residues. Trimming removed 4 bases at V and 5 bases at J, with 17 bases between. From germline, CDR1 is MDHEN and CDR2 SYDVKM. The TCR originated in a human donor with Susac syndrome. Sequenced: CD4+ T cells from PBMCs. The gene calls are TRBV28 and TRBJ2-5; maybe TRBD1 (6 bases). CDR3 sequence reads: CASSWLGAQGETQYS. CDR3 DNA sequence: TGTGCCAGCAGTTGGTTAGGGGCCCAGGGGGAGACCCAGTACTCC.